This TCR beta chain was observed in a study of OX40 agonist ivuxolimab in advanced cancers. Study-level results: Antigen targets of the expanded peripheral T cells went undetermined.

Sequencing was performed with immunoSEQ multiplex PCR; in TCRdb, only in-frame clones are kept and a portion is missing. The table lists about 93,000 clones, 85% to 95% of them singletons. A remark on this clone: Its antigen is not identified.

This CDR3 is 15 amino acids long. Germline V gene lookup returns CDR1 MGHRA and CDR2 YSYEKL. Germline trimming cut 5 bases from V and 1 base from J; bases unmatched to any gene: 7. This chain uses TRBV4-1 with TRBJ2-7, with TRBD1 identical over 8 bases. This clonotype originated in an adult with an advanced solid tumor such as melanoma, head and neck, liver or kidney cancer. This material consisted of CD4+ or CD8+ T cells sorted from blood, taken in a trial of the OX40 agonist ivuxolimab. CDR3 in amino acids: CASSSGQGQSYEQYF. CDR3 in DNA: TGCGCCAGCAGCTCCGGACAGGGACAGTCCTACGAGCAGTACTTC.